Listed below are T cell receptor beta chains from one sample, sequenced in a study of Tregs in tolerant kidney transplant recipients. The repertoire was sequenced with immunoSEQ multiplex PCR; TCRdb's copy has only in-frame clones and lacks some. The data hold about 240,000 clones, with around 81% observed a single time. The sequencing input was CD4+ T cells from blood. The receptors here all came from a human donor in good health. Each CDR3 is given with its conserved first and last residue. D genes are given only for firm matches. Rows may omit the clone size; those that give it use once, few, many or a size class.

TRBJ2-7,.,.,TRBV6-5,TGTGCCAGCAGTTTGCCGACAGCCACCTACGAGCAGTACTTC,CASSLPTATYEQYF
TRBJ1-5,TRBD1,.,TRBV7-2,TGTGCCAGCAGCCTCGATGGACAGGTTCAGGGCAATCAGCCCCAGCATTTT,CASSLDGQVQGNQPQHF
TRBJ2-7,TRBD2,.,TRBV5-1,TGCGCCAGCAGCCCTATTCCTAGCGGCTCCTACGAGCAGTACTTC,CASSPIPSGSYEQYF
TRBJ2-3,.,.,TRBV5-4,TGTGCCAGCAGCACCACGGGGGCAGATACGCAGTATTTT,CASSTTGADTQYF
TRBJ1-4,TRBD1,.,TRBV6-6,TGTGCCAGCAGTCGGGACAGGGGAACTAATGAAAAACTGTTTTTT,CASSRDRGTNEKLFF
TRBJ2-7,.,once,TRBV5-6,TGTGCCAGCAGCTTGGTGGGGGCGCAAAACGAGCAGTACTTC,CASSLVGAQNEQYF
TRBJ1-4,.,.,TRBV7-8,TGTGCCAGCAGCCTTGGACGGCTAAATGAAAAACTGTTTTTT,CASSLGRLNEKLFF
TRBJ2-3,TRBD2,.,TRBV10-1,TGCGCCAGCAGTGAGCCCGAGGGACTAGCGGGAGTCGATACGCAGTATTTT,CASSEPEGLAGVDTQYF
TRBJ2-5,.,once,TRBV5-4,TGTGCCAGCAGTCCCGGACTCGCCCAAGAGACCCAGTACTTC,CASSPGLAQETQYF
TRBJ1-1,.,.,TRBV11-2,TGTGCCAGCAGGCGGACAGAAGAAGCTTTCTTT,CASRRTEEAFF
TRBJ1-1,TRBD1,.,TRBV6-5,TGTGCCAGCCGGATACAGGGGGCAGCGAACACTGAAGCTTTCTTT,CASRIQGAANTEAFF
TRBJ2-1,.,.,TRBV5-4,TGTGCCAGCAGCTTGGCCCGCGCGGACAGACACCACAATGAGCAGTTCTTC,CASSLARADRHHNEQFF
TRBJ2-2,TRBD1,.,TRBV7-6,TGTGCCAGCAGCTCGACAGGGATTACCGGGGAGCTGTTTTTT,CASSSTGITGELFF
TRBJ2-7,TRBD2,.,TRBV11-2,TGTGCCAGCAGCTTGGGTAGCGGGGTGTACGAGCAGTACTTC,CASSLGSGVYEQYF
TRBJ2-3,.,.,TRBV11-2,TGTGCCAGCAGCTCGAAAGCAGGGGATACGCAGTATTTT,CASSSKAGDTQYF
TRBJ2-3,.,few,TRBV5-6,TGTGCCAGCAGCTACCGACCACAATCGTACTTCACAGATACGCAGTATTTT,CASSYRPQSYFTDTQYF
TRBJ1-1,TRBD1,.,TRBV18,TGTGCCAGCTCACCTCCCCGACAGGGGTCTGAAGCTTTCTTT,CASSPPRQGSEAFF
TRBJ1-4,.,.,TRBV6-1,TGTGCCAGCAGTGAAGGGGCCCCAACTAATGAAAAACTGTTTTTT,CASSEGAPTNEKLFF
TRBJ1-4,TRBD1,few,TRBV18,TGTGCCAGCTCACCGCAGACAGGGATGGGTGAAAAACTGTTTTTT,CASSPQTGMGEKLFF
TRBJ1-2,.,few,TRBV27,TGTGCCAGCAGTTTATCGCCAGAGTACTATGGCTACACCTTC,CASSLSPEYYGYTF
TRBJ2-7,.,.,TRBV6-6,TGTGCCAGTGGACAATCAAGCTCCTACGAGCAGTACTTC,CASGQSSSYEQYF
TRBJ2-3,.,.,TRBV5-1,TGCGCCAGCAGCTCTGGCCAGCCCGCGGCAGATACGCAGTATTTT,CASSSGQPAADTQYF
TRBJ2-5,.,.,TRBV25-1,TGTGCCAGCAGGGACAGTCAGACCCAGTACTTC,CASRDSQTQYF